These 24 T cell receptor beta chains were sequenced from one sample in a study of blood T cell repertoires in COVID-19. The data were produced by immunoSEQ multiplex PCR, yet TCRdb's version contains in-frame clones alone and is incomplete. The table shows about 140,000 clones, with around 80% occurring only once. The specimen was peripheral blood. The receptors derive from a man aged 50 to 60 with acute or convalescent COVID-19.

The chain is built from TRBV4-1 and TRBJ2-3; the D gene is possibly TRBD1 (6 bases). There are 15 residues in the CDR3. Trimming took off 6 bases at V and 5 bases at J, with 18 bases between the two ends. Per the germline V gene, CDR1 is MGHRA and CDR2 is YSYEKL. DNA for the CDR3: TGCGCCAGCAGTCGTTACAGTGGGGGCAGAGATACGCAGTATTTT. Protein: CASSRYSGGRDTQYF.

The genes are TRBV7-9 and TRBJ2-3; D may be TRBD1 (6 bases). Trimming left V 3 bases short and J 2 bases short, with 18 bases between. The CDR3 runs 17 residues. Looked up from germline, CDR1 is SEHNR and CDR2 is FQNEAQ (reference sequence). CDR3 amino acids: CASSFLQGIGLTDTQYF. The CDR3 nucleotides are TGTGCCAGCAGCTTTTTGCAGGGGATCGGCCTCACAGATACGCAGTATTTT.

The J gene is TRBJ2-3, the V gene TRBV7-9, with 8 bases identical to TRBD1. With 1 base clipped from V and 6 bases from J, the junction kept 15 bases outside the gene matches. CDR1 and CDR2 from the germline V gene are SEHNR and FQNEAQ (reference sequence). The CDR3 runs to 18 residues. The CDR3 spells CASSLGRGGQVILDTQYF. In DNA, the CDR3 is TGTGCCAGCAGCTTAGGACGAGGGGGACAGGTTATTTTGGATACGCAGTATTTT.

This clone was observed a few times. The CDR3 coding sequence is TGTGCCATCAGTGGACAGGGGGCGATGGCTGGAAACACCATATATTTT. This codes for CAISGQGAMAGNTIYF. V gene TRBV10-3 combines with J gene TRBJ1-3; 10 positions agree with TRBD1. J was trimmed by 2 bases and V by 4 bases; bases with no gene match: 5. This CDR3 is 16 amino acids long. CDR1 and CDR2 from the germline V gene are ENHRY and SYGVKD.

The sample holds a few counts of this clone. The chain is built from TRBV7-8 and TRBJ1-2; perhaps TRBD1 as D (6 bases). V lost 0 bases and J lost 2, with 16 bases in between. CDR3 length: 17 amino acids. CDR1 and CDR2 (germline): SGHVS, FQNEAQ. This chain's CDR3 is CASSLALRTTGNYGYTF. The CDR3 coding sequence is TGTGCCAGCAGCTTAGCGCTCCGGACAACAGGGAACTATGGCTACACCTTC.

The chain links TRBV3-1 (or the pseudogene TRBV3-2) to TRBJ1-6; TRBD1 matches 7 bases. In germline, CDR1 is LGHDT, CDR2 YNNKEL (reference sequence). The CDR3 contains 14 residues. V gave up 7 bases and J gave up 7 bases; unmatched junction bases: 7. For the CDR3, the DNA is TGTGCCAGCAATCGACAGGGACCGAATTCACCCCTCCACTTT. Its protein is CASNRQGPNSPLHF.

V and J are TRBV5-1 and TRBJ2-1; 8 bases align to TRBD1. V was clipped by 6 bases and J by 6 bases; unmatched bases: 11. This CDR3 comprises 15 residues. In germline, CDR1 is SGHRS, CDR2 YFSETQ. CDR3 loop: CASKSGTGHINEQFF. The CDR3 DNA reads TGCGCCAGCAAGTCCGGGACAGGCCATATCAATGAGCAGTTCTTC.

The V and J genes are TRBV9 and TRBJ1-1; D is undetermined. Germline CDR1 and CDR2: SGDLS and YYNGEE. Trimming took 0 bases from V and 7 from J, leaving 10 bases between them. The CDR3 covers 13 residues. The DNA for the CDR3 is TGTGCCAGCAGCGTAGCTGTGTCAGGTGAAGCTTTCTTT. Translated: CASSVAVSGEAFF.

V and J are TRBV12-5 and TRBJ2-1, with D possibly TRBD1 on 6 matching bases. Germline CDR1 LGHNT, CDR2 FRNRAP. CDR3 length equals 12 residues. V was cut by 5 bases and J by 9 bases, with 11 bases left in between. CDR3 coding DNA: TGTGCTAGTGGTACAGGGTGGGGTGAGCAGTTCTTC. This encodes CASGTGWGEQFF.

The chain is built from TRBV10-2 and TRBJ1-5; TRBD1 might be the D (5 bases). The CDR3 has 14 amino acids. Trimming took off 6 bases at V and 0 bases at J, with 9 bases between the two ends. Germline V lookup: CDR1 WSHSY, CDR2 SAAADI. In nucleotides, the CDR3 is TGCGCCAGCAGCGCAGACAGTAGCAATCAGCCCCAGCATTTT. Encoded protein: CASSADSSNQPQHF.

This chain uses TRBV7-6 with TRBJ2-3; 10 nucleotides match TRBD2. The CDR3 length is 20 residues. Germline assignment: CDR1 SGHVS and CDR2 FNYEAQ. With V trimmed by 0 bases and J by 0 bases, 12 bases remained unmatched. The CDR3 loop reads CASSLALIYSGGTSTDTQYF. The CDR3 nucleotides are TGTGCCAGCAGCTTAGCGCTGATTTATAGCGGGGGGACTAGCACAGATACGCAGTATTTT.

This clone was seen a handful of times. The genes are TRBV5-1 and TRBJ1-1; 8 bases are a match to TRBD1. This CDR3 is built from 16 residues. The germline V gene has CDR1 SGHRS and CDR2 YFSETQ. Trimming cost V 4 bases and J 1 base; bases outside gene matches: 9. The CDR3 reads CASSQGQGIRNTEAFF. DNA for the CDR3: TGCGCCAGCAGCCAAGGACAGGGCATCCGGAACACTGAAGCTTTCTTT.

Concerning this clone itself: Just one base apart from a much larger clone, this may be a read error. The rearrangement uses TRBV9 and TRBJ2-3, with TRBD2 matching over 10 bases. In germline, CDR1 is SGDLS, CDR2 YYNGEE. The CDR3 runs 16 residues. CDR3 bases: TGTGCCCGCAGCGTAGGGGGAGCGGGGGGGCCGAATACGCAGTATTTT. Translated: CARSVGGAGGPNTQYF.

The chain couples TRBV9 to TRBJ2-7; 9 bases are a match to TRBD1. Per germline, CDR1 SGDLS and CDR2 YYNGEE. There are 15 residues in the CDR3. V shed 2 bases, J shed 0 bases, and the junction held 3 bases outside the gene matches. Here the CDR3 reads CASSVETGGSYEQYF. Written as DNA, the CDR3 is TGTGCCAGCAGCGTGGAGACAGGGGGCTCCTACGAGCAGTACTTC.

The chain carries TRBV2 and TRBJ2-5, with 12 bases identical to TRBD1. The CDR3 has 17 amino acids. V was clipped by 3 bases and J by 6 bases; unmatched bases: 11. Germline V gene sequence: CDR1 SNHLY, CDR2 FYNNEI. The CDR3 region has the DNA TGTGCCAGCAGTGAGCGGGGGGACAGGGGGCTCGTACAGACCCAGTACTTC. Its translation is CASSERGDRGLVQTQYF.

The genes are TRBV13 and TRBJ2-7, with D possibly matching TRBD1 (6 bases). Trimming stripped 0 bases from V and 5 bases from J, with 8 bases between. The CDR3 has 13 residues. Germline V CDR1 and CDR2: PRHDT, FYEKMQ (reference sequence). CDR3 protein: CASSLGGDNEQYF. Here the CDR3 DNA reads TGTGCCAGCAGCTTAGGAGGGGACAACGAGCAGTACTTC.

This clone appeared a few times. The CDR3 DNA reads as TGCGCCAGCAGCCAAGAAGGAGGACTTCCCAACAATGAGCAGTTCTTC. Protein sequence: CASSQEGGLPNNEQFF. The chain uses TRBV4-1 and TRBJ2-1; D is perhaps TRBD2 (5 bases). The CDR3 runs 16 residues. V was cut by 0 bases and J by 5 bases, with 14 bases left in between. From germline, CDR1 is MGHRA and CDR2 YSYEKL.

The chain couples TRBV30 to TRBJ2-1; a weak D match, TRBD2 (5 bases). CDR3 length: 15 residues. Trimming took off 3 bases at V and 0 bases at J, with 12 bases between the two ends. The V gene's germline CDR1 is GTSNPN and CDR2 SVGIG (reference sequence). The CDR3 region is CAWSPDSSSYNEQFF. Written as DNA, the CDR3 is TGTGCCTGGAGCCCGGACTCTAGCTCCTACAATGAGCAGTTCTTC.

V is TRBV19 and J is TRBJ2-2; maybe TRBD1 (7 bases). CDR1 is LNHDA, CDR2 SQIVND, per germline (reference sequence). Trimming took off 8 bases at V and 4 bases at J, with 17 bases between the two ends. The CDR3 is 15 residues long. The CDR3: CASWRGTASTGELFF. DNA for the CDR3: TGTGCCAGTTGGAGGGGGACAGCGAGCACCGGGGAGCTGTTTTTT.

The rearrangement links TRBV18 to TRBJ2-4, with 9 bases matching TRBD2. The J segment lost 1 base and the V segment lost 0 bases, leaving 10 bases of the junction unmatched. Per germline, CDR1 KGHSH and CDR2 LQKENI. This CDR3 comprises 19 residues. CDR3 DNA sequence: TGTGCCAGCTCACCACCCCCTAGCGGGGCAGGCGGGGCCAAAAACATTCAGTACTTC. Translating it yields CASSPPPSGAGGAKNIQYF.

The chain links TRBV5-1 to TRBJ2-7, with 7 bases lining up with TRBD1. Germline lookup yields CDR1 SGHRS and CDR2 YFSETQ. There are 15 residues in the CDR3. J gave up 2 bases and V 0 bases, and 5 bases lay outside the gene matches. CDR3 bases: TGCGCCAGCAGCTTGGGAGACAGGGCCCCCTACGAGCAGTACTTC. Its translation: CASSLGDRAPYEQYF.

This clone was counted between two and nine times. The chain links TRBV2 to TRBJ1-1; D is perhaps TRBD1 (6 bases). Per germline, CDR1 SNHLY and CDR2 FYNNEI. The CDR3 is made up of 14 amino acids. Trimming took 1 base from V and 3 from J, leaving 9 bases between them. The CDR3 sequence: CASSEEAGDTEAFF. DNA for the CDR3: TGTGCCAGCAGTGAAGAGGCAGGGGACACTGAAGCTTTCTTT.

The V gene is TRBV30, the J gene TRBJ2-3; TRBD1 matches 10 bases. The V gene end was trimmed by 1 base and the J gene end by 4 bases; junction bases not matched to a gene: 11. The CDR3 is made up of 17 amino acids. The V gene's germline CDR1 is GTSNPN and CDR2 SVGIG (reference sequence). Written as DNA, the CDR3 is TGTGCCTGGAGTGCCAGCCGGACAGGGGGATCACCAGATACGCAGTATTTT. As protein: CAWSASRTGGSPDTQYF.

This clone occurred a few times. The chain has TRBV19 and TRBJ1-2, with a tentative D call TRBD1 (6 bases). CDR1 and CDR2 (germline): LNHDA, SQIVND (reference sequence). The CDR3 contains 17 residues. Trimming cost V 3 bases and J 7 bases, with 24 bases left between them. CDR3 nucleotide sequence: TGTGCCAGTAGTATGGGGGCCTATTTTAGGGGCGAAACTGGCTACACCTTC. Its translation: CASSMGAYFRGETGYTF.